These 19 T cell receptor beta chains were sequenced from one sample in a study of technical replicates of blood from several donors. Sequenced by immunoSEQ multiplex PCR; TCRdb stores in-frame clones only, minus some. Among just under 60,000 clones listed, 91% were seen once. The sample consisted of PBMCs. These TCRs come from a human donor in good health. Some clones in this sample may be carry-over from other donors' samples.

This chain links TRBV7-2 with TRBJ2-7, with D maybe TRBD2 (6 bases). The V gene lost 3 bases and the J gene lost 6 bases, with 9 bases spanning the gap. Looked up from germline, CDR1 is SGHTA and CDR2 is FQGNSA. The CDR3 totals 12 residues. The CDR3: CASSFPGVEQYF. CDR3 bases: TGTGCCAGCAGCTTCCCGGGGGTCGAGCAGTACTTC.

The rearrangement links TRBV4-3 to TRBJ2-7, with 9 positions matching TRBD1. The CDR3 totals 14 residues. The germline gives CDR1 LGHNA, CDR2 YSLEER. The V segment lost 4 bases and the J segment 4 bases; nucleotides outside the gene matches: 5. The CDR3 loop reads CASSRNRGQYEQYF. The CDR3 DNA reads TGCGCCAGCAGCCGAAACAGGGGGCAATACGAGCAGTACTTC.

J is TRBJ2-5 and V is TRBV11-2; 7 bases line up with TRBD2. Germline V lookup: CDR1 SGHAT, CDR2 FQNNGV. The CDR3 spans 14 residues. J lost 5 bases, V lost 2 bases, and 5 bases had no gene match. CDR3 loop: CASSLRDYGETQYF. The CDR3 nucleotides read TGTGCCAGCAGCTTACGGGACTATGGGGAGACCCAGTACTTC. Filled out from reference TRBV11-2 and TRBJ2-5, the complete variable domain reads EAGVAQSPRYKIIEKRQSVAFWCNPISGHATLYWYQQILGQGPKLLIQFQNNGVVDDSQLPKDRFSAERLKGVDSTLKIQPAKLEDSAVYLCASSLRDYGETQYFGPGTRLLVL.

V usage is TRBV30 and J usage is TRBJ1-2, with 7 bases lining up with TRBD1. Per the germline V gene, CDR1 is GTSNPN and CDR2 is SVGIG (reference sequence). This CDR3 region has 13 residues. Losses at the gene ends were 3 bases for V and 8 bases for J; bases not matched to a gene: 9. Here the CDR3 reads CAWRTGSLFGYTF. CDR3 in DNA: TGTGCCTGGAGGACAGGGTCCCTATTCGGCTACACCTTC.

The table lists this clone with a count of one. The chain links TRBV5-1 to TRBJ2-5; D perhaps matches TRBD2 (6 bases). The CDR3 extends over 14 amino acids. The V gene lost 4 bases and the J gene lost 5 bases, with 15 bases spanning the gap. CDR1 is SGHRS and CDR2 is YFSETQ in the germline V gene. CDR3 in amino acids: CASSPGTLAETQYF. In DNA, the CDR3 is TGCGCCAGCAGCCCCGGGACCCTAGCGGAGACCCAGTACTTC.

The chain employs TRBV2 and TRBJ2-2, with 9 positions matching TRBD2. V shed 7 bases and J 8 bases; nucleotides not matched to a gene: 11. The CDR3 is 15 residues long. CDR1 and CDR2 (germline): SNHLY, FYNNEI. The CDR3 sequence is CASNWVAGETGELFF. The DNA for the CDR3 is TGTGCCAGCAACTGGGTAGCGGGAGAAACTGGGGAGCTGTTTTTT.

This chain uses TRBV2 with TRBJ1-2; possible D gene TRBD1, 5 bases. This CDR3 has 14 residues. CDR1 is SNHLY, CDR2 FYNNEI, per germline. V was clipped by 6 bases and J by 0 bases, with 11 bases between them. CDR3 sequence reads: CASSRQLTNYGYTF. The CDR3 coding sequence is TGTGCCAGCAGCCGACAGCTTACTAACTATGGCTACACCTTC.

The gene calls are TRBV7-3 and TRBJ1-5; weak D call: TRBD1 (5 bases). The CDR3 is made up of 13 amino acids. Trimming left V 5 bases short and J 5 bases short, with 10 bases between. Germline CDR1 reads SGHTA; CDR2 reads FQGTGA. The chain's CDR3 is CASSAGPDQPQHF. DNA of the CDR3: TGTGCCAGCAGCGCGGGACCCGATCAGCCCCAGCATTTT.

The CDR3 reads CASRLTGRANEKLFF. For the CDR3, the DNA is TGTGCCAGCAGGCTTACAGGGAGGGCTAATGAAAAACTGTTTTTT. V is TRBV2 and J is TRBJ1-4; D perhaps matches TRBD1 (6 bases). This CDR3 is 15 amino acids long. V lost 6 bases, J lost 3 bases, and 14 bases lay in between. The germline CDR1 and CDR2 sequences are SNHLY and FYNNEI. The whole variable domain, filled in from reference TRBV2 and TRBJ1-4, reads EPEVTQTPSHQVTQMGQEVILRCVPISNHLYFYWYRQILGQKVEFLVSFYNNEISEKSEIFDDQFSVERPDGSNFTLKIRSTKLEDSAMYFCASRLTGRANEKLFFGSGTQLSVL.

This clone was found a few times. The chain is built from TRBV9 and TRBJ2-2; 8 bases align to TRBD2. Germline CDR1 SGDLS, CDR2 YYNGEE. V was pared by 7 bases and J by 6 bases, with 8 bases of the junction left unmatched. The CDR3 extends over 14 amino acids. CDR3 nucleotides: TGTGCCAGCCGCCGGGAGGGAGAGTCCGGGGAGCTGTTTTTT. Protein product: CASRREGESGELFF.

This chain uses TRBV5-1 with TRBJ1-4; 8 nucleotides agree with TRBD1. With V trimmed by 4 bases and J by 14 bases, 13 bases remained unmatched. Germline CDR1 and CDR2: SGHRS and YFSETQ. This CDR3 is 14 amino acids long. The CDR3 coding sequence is TGCGCCAGCAGCGCGGAAGATAACAGGGGGTATCTGTTTTTT. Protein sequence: CASSAEDNRGYLFF.

The CDR3 spells CSAGDTEAFF. CDR3 DNA sequence: TGCAGCGCGGGGGACACTGAAGCTTTCTTT. The chain combines TRBV29-1 with TRBJ1-1; maybe TRBD1 (5 bases). CDR1 SQVTM and CDR2 ANQGSEA come from the germline V gene. V dropped 7 bases and J dropped 3 bases, with 6 bases sitting between them. This CDR3 region has 10 residues. The full variable domain, completed using reference TRBV29-1 and TRBJ1-1, is SAVISQKPSRDICQRGTSLTIQCQVDSQVTMMFWYRQQPGQSLTLIATANQGSEATYESGFVIDKFPISRPNLTFSTLTVSNMSPEDSSIYLCSAGDTEAFFGQGTRLTVV.

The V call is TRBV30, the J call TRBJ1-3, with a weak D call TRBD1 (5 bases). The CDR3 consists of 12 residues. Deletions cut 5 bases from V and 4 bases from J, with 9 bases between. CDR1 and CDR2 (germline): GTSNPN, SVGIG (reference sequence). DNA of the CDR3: TGTGCCTGGGCAGGGAGGGGAAACACCATATATTTT. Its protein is CAWAGRGNTIYF.

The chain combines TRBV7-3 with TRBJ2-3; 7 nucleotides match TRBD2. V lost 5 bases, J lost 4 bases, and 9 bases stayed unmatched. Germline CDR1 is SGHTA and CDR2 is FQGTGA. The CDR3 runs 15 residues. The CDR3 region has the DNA TGTGCCAGCAGCCCCCAAGGGCGGGAGTCAGATACGCAGTATTTT. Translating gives CASSPQGRESDTQYF.

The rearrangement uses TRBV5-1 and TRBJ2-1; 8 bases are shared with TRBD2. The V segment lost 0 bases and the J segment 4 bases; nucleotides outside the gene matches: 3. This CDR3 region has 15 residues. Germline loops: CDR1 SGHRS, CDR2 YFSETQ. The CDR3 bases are TGCGCCAGCAGCTTGGTAATAGCGGGGTACAATGAGCAGTTCTTC. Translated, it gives CASSLVIAGYNEQFF.

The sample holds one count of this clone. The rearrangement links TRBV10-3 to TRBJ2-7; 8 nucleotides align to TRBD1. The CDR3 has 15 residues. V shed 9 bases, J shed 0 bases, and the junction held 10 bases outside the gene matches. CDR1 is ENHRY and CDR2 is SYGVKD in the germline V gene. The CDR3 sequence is CAIKQGDRGSYEQYF. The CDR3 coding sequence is TGTGCCATTAAACAGGGGGATAGGGGCTCCTACGAGCAGTACTTC.

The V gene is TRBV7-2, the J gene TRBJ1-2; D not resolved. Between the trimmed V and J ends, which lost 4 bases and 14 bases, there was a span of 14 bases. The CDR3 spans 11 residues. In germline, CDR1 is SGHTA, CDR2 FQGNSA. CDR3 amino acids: CASSSGITETF. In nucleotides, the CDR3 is TGTGCCAGCAGCTCCGGGATTACAGAGACCTTC.

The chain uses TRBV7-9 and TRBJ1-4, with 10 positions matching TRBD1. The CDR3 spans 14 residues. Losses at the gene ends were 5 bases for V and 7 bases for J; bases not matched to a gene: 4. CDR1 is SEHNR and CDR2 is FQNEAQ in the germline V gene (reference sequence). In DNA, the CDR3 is TGTGCCAGCAGCCCGGACAGGGGGTCTGAAAAACTGTTTTTT. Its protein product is CASSPDRGSEKLFF.

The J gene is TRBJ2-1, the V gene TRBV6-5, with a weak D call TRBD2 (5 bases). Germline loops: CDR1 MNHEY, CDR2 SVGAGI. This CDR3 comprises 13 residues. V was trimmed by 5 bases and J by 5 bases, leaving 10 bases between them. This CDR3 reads CASSRTGNNEQFF. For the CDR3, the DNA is TGTGCCAGCAGTCGGACTGGGAACAATGAGCAGTTCTTC.